Below, one T cell receptor beta chain is given with its context. This entry belongs to a study of control samples from healthy donors and cancer patients. Clones were sequenced by immunoSEQ multiplex PCR, and TCRdb holds only the in-frame ones, with some missing. This sample carries some 160,000 clones, about nine tenths of them seen once, and the ten largest clones take just under 5%. V was trimmed by 3 bases and J by 7 bases, leaving 12 bases between them. Germline values: CDR1 LGHDT, CDR2 YNNKEL (reference sequence). The CDR3 is 13 residues long. What was sequenced was blood. The chain carries TRBV3-1 (or the pseudogene TRBV3-2) and TRBJ1-2; D perhaps matches TRBD1 (5 bases). This sequence was found in a man younger than 45 in good health. In DNA, the CDR3 is TGTGCCAGCAGCCAGATTAGGGGTGGTGGCTACACCTTC. This codes for CASSQIRGGGYTF.